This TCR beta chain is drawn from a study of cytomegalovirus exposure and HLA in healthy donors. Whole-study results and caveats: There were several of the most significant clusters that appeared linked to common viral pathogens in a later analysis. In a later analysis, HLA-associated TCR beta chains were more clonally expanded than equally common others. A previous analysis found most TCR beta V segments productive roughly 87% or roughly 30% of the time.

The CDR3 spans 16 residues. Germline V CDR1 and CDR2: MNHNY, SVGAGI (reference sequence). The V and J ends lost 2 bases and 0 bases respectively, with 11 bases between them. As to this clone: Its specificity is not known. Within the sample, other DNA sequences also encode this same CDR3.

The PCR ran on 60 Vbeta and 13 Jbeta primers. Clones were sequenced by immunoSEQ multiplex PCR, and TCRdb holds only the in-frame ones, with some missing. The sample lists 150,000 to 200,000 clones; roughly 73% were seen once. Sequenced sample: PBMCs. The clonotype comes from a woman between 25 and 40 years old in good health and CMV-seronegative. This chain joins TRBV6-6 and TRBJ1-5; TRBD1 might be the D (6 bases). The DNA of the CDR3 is TGTGCCAGCAGTTACACGGCAGGGGATAGCAATCAGCCCCAGCATTTT. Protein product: CASSYTAGDSNQPQHF.